The next 4 T cell receptor beta chains were all read from a single sample in a study of tumor and adjacent non-tumor tissue in lung cancer. No cell sorting was done before RNA was extracted from the tissue. TCRbeta libraries were built with three rounds of nested PCR, modified from ARM-PCR. One entry per CDR3 protein results from TCRdb running MiXCR on the multiplex PCR reads. Of around 79,000 distinct CDR3 sequences listed, 72% are singletons. Sample: lung tumor tissue. Receptors were obtained from a woman aged 40 to 49 with non-small cell lung cancer.

This clonotype has at least ten counts. The rearrangement joins TRBV12-3 or TRBV12-4 to TRBJ1-2, with TRBD1 identical over 7 bases. With V trimmed by 5 bases and J by 6 bases, 9 bases remained unmatched. This CDR3 comprises 14 residues. As DNA, the CDR3 is TGTGCCAGCAGTCGGTACAGGGGAGAGCATGGCTACACCTTC. Its protein product is CASSRYRGEHGYTF.

To note about this clonotype: The junction does not match germline at one end; this may be a read error. The genes are TRBV7-8 and TRBJ1-6; D is uncertain. CDR1 is SGHVS and CDR2 is FQNEAQ in the germline V gene. The CDR3 is 16 amino acids. CDR3 coding DNA: TGTGCCAGCAGCTTAGCGGAAGTTAGGAAAAATTCACCCCTCCTCTTT. Residues: CASSLAEVRKNSPLLF.

Comment on this clonotype: One end of the junction fails to match germline, which may point to a read error. The V gene is TRBV30, the J gene TRBJ1-1, with D unclear. Germline CDR1 reads GTSNPN; CDR2 reads SVGIG (reference sequence). The CDR3 runs to 12 residues. The CDR3, as DNA: TGTGTCTGGAGTGGGATATACGGCGGAGCTTTCTTT. Translation: CVWSGIYGGAFF.

This clonotype was detected ten times or more. J is TRBJ1-1 and V is TRBV12-3 or TRBV12-4; the D gene is possibly TRBD1 (6 bases). The CDR3 extends over 15 amino acids. V gave up 1 base and J gave up 1 base, with 10 bases separating them. This chain's CDR3 is CASSLERQANTEAFF. DNA of the CDR3: TGTGCCAGCAGTTTAGAAAGACAGGCGAACACTGAAGCTTTCTTT.